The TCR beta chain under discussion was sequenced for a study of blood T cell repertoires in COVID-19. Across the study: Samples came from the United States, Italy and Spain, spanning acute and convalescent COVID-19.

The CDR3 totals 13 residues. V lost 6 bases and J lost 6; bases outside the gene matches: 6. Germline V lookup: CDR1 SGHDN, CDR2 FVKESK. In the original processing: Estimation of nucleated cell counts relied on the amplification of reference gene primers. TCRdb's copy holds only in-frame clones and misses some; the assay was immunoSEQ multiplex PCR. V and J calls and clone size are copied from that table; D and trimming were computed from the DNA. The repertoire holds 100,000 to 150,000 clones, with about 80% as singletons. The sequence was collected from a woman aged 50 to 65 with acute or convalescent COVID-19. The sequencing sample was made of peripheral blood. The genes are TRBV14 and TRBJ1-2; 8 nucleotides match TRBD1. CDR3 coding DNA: TGTGCCAGCAGTCAGGGACAGGTCGATGGCTACACCTTC. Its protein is CASSQGQVDGYTF.